A selection of T cell receptor beta chains follows, all from one sample in a study of immune reconstitution after stem cell transplant in scleroderma. From the RT-PCR reads, TCRdb called clonotypes with MiXCR, one entry per CDR3 protein. This repertoire shows around 6,000 distinct CDR3 sequences, 7% to 9% found once; its top ten account for roughly a tenth. This specimen was taken before or after autologous hematopoietic stem cell transplantation (not recorded which). The receptors come from a male donor with systemic sclerosis. CDR3s include the opening cysteine and the closing phenylalanine or tryptophan. D genes are given only for firm matches. Clone size is given for some rows only: seen once, a few or many times, or a class if the clone is expanded.

j_gene: TRBJ1-1; v_gene: TRBV4-3; d_gene: -; abundance: -; CDR3aa: CASGQDPTGLAPNTEAFF; CDR3nt: TGCGCCAGCGGCCAAGATCCTACAGGTCTGGCCCCGAACACTGAAGCTTTCTTT
j_gene: TRBJ2-7; v_gene: TRBV20-1; d_gene: -; abundance: -; CDR3aa: CSAGHYEQYF; CDR3nt: TGCAGTGCCGGGCATTACGAGCAGTACTTC
j_gene: TRBJ2-3; v_gene: TRBV6-2/TRBV6-3; d_gene: -; abundance: -; CDR3aa: CASSSIRTSTDTQYF; CDR3nt: TGTGCCAGCAGCTCCATTAGGACTAGCACAGATACGCAGTATTTT
j_gene: TRBJ2-3; v_gene: TRBV18; d_gene: TRBD2; abundance: -; CDR3aa: CASSPTSGSTDTQYF; CDR3nt: TGTGCCAGCTCACCGACTAGCGGGAGCACAGATACGCAGTATTTT
j_gene: TRBJ1-3; v_gene: TRBV5-1; d_gene: TRBD1; abundance: medium-sized; CDR3aa: CASSLTDRELGTIYF; CDR3nt: TGCGCCAGCAGCTTGACGGACAGGGAATTAGGCACCATATATTTT
j_gene: TRBJ1-1; v_gene: TRBV19; d_gene: TRBD1; abundance: -; CDR3aa: CASSIEWAGQGSEAFF; CDR3nt: TGTGCCAGTAGTATCGAGTGGGCCGGACAGGGGTCTGAAGCTTTCTTT
j_gene: TRBJ2-7; v_gene: TRBV7-9; d_gene: -; abundance: medium-sized; CDR3aa: CASSPMWSAGGEQYF; CDR3nt: TGTGCCAGCAGTCCCATGTGGTCGGCAGGCGGGGAGCAGTACTTC
j_gene: TRBJ1-2; v_gene: TRBV2; d_gene: -; abundance: -; CDR3aa: CASSDAAANYGYTF; CDR3nt: TGTGCCAGCAGTGACGCAGCGGCTAACTATGGCTACACCTTC
j_gene: TRBJ2-2; v_gene: TRBV5-1; d_gene: -; abundance: few; CDR3aa: CASSGLRSANTGELFF; CDR3nt: TGCGCCAGCAGCGGCCTAAGATCCGCGAACACCGGGGAGCTGTTTTTT
j_gene: TRBJ2-1; v_gene: TRBV6-2/TRBV6-3; d_gene: -; abundance: few; CDR3aa: CASSHRRQLTYNEQFF; CDR3nt: TGTGCCAGCAGTCACCGACGACAGCTTACTTACAATGAGCAGTTCTTC
j_gene: TRBJ1-2; v_gene: TRBV6-1; d_gene: TRBD1; abundance: -; CDR3aa: CASSVRGQEGHTF; CDR3nt: TGTGCCAGCAGTGTCCGGGGACAGGAGGGACACACCTTC
j_gene: TRBJ2-7; v_gene: TRBV6-2/TRBV6-3; d_gene: TRBD2; abundance: medium-sized; CDR3aa: CASSPGLAPYEQYF; CDR3nt: TGTGCCAGCAGTCCGGGACTAGCCCCATACGAGCAGTACTTC
j_gene: TRBJ2-7; v_gene: TRBV28; d_gene: TRBD1; abundance: medium-sized; CDR3aa: CASSGTGSPYEQYF; CDR3nt: TGTGCCAGCAGTGGGACAGGTTCTCCCTACGAGCAGTACTTC
j_gene: TRBJ2-2; v_gene: TRBV5-1; d_gene: -; abundance: medium-sized; CDR3aa: CASSLDRRNTGELFF; CDR3nt: TGCGCCAGCAGCTTGGACCGGAGGAACACCGGGGAGCTGTTTTTT
j_gene: TRBJ2-6; v_gene: TRBV12-3/TRBV12-4; d_gene: -; abundance: few; CDR3aa: CASSLRGNGANVLTF; CDR3nt: TGTGCCAGCAGTTTACGCGGTAATGGGGCCAACGTCCTGACTTTC
j_gene: TRBJ1-6; v_gene: TRBV7-2; d_gene: -; abundance: -; CDR3aa: CASSAVLGSPLHF; CDR3nt: TGTGCCAGCAGCGCCGTTTTAGGTTCACCCCTCCACTTT
j_gene: TRBJ2-5; v_gene: TRBV20-1; d_gene: TRBD2; abundance: medium-sized; CDR3aa: CSANSGREPASETQYF; CDR3nt: TGCAGTGCCAATAGCGGGAGGGAACCTGCCTCGGAGACCCAGTACTTC
j_gene: TRBJ2-5; v_gene: TRBV2; d_gene: -; abundance: few; CDR3aa: CASRSQETQYF; CDR3nt: TGTGCCAGTAGGTCCCAAGAGACCCAGTACTTC
j_gene: TRBJ2-7; v_gene: TRBV7-9; d_gene: -; abundance: few; CDR3aa: CASSLRDFAHEQYF; CDR3nt: TGTGCCAGCAGCTTACGGGACTTTGCCCACGAGCAGTACTTC
j_gene: TRBJ1-1; v_gene: TRBV5-1; d_gene: TRBD1; abundance: -; CDR3aa: CASSLLAGGTEAFF; CDR3nt: TGCGCCAGCAGCTTGCTGGCAGGGGGTACTGAAGCTTTCTTT
j_gene: TRBJ1-2; v_gene: TRBV15; d_gene: -; abundance: few; CDR3aa: CATSRDSPLAYGYTF; CDR3nt: TGTGCCACCAGCAGAGATTCGCCACTAGCATATGGCTACACCTTC
j_gene: TRBJ2-6; v_gene: TRBV7-6; d_gene: -; abundance: medium-sized; CDR3aa: CASSLGAQAGANVLTF; CDR3nt: TGTGCCAGCAGCTTAGGGGCCCAGGCTGGGGCCAACGTCCTGACTTTC
j_gene: TRBJ1-2; v_gene: TRBV12-3/TRBV12-4; d_gene: -; abundance: few; CDR3aa: CASSFDPFGYTF; CDR3nt: TGTGCCAGCAGTTTTGACCCCTTCGGCTACACCTTC
j_gene: TRBJ2-2; v_gene: TRBV12-3/TRBV12-4; d_gene: TRBD2; abundance: -; CDR3aa: CASRGLAGNTGELFF; CDR3nt: TGTGCCAGCAGGGGACTAGCGGGAAACACCGGGGAGCTGTTTTTT
j_gene: TRBJ1-2; v_gene: TRBV20-1; d_gene: -; abundance: -; CDR3aa: CNASAAGQHSYGYTF; CDR3nt: TGCAATGCTAGTGCCGCCGGACAGCACAGCTATGGCTACACCTTC
j_gene: TRBJ2-1; v_gene: TRBV10-3; d_gene: TRBD2; abundance: few; CDR3aa: CAISRAGAWDNEQFF; CDR3nt: TGTGCCATCAGTAGAGCGGGAGCTTGGGACAATGAGCAGTTCTTC
j_gene: TRBJ2-1; v_gene: TRBV20-1; d_gene: -; abundance: few; CDR3aa: CSARPEGFGPYNEQFF; CDR3nt: TGCAGTGCTAGACCCGAGGGGTTCGGACCTTACAATGAGCAGTTCTTC
j_gene: TRBJ2-7; v_gene: TRBV6-6; d_gene: -; abundance: few; CDR3aa: CASSYSRQNPSYEQYF; CDR3nt: TGTGCCAGCAGTTACTCGAGACAGAACCCCTCCTACGAGCAGTACTTC
j_gene: TRBJ2-7; v_gene: TRBV27; d_gene: -; abundance: -; CDR3aa: CASRLKQGFLYEQYF; CDR3nt: TGTGCCAGCAGACTAAAACAGGGATTTCTCTACGAGCAGTACTTC
j_gene: TRBJ1-1; v_gene: TRBV20-1; d_gene: -; abundance: medium-sized; CDR3aa: CSARGDRLLTEAFF; CDR3nt: TGCAGTGCTAGGGGAGACAGACTACTCACTGAAGCTTTCTTT
j_gene: TRBJ2-3; v_gene: TRBV7-2; d_gene: TRBD2; abundance: few; CDR3aa: CASSLRLAGGDTDTQYF; CDR3nt: TGTGCCAGCAGCTTAAGACTAGCGGGAGGGGACACAGATACGCAGTATTTT
j_gene: TRBJ1-3; v_gene: TRBV5-1; d_gene: -; abundance: -; CDR3aa: CASSLVGTSSSGNTIYF; CDR3nt: TGCGCCAGCAGCCTTGTGGGGACCTCGAGCTCTGGAAACACCATATATTTT
j_gene: TRBJ1-1; v_gene: TRBV25-1; d_gene: -; abundance: medium-sized; CDR3aa: CASSEYGLNTEAFF; CDR3nt: TGTGCCAGCAGTGAATATGGGCTGAACACTGAAGCTTTCTTT
j_gene: TRBJ2-5; v_gene: TRBV10-3; d_gene: -; abundance: -; CDR3aa: CAISESGRRETQYF; CDR3nt: TGTGCCATCAGTGAGTCAGGGCGGAGAGAGACCCAGTACTTC
j_gene: TRBJ2-7; v_gene: TRBV5-5; d_gene: TRBD1; abundance: medium-sized; CDR3aa: CASSMTGDSYEQYF; CDR3nt: TGTGCCAGCAGCATGACAGGGGACTCCTACGAGCAGTACTTC
j_gene: TRBJ2-1; v_gene: TRBV12-3/TRBV12-4; d_gene: TRBD2; abundance: -; CDR3aa: CASSFAGGIEQFF; CDR3nt: TGTGCCAGCAGTTTCGCGGGGGGCATTGAGCAGTTCTTC
j_gene: TRBJ2-3; v_gene: TRBV6-2/TRBV6-3; d_gene: -; abundance: medium-sized; CDR3aa: CASSETVGPDTQYF; CDR3nt: TGTGCCAGCAGCGAGACAGTGGGTCCAGATACGCAGTATTTT
j_gene: TRBJ1-6; v_gene: TRBV5-1; d_gene: TRBD1; abundance: few; CDR3aa: CASSWNDRGTSPLHF; CDR3nt: TGCGCCAGCAGCTGGAATGACAGGGGTACTTCACCCCTCCACTTT
j_gene: TRBJ2-2; v_gene: TRBV12-3/TRBV12-4; d_gene: -; abundance: medium-sized; CDR3aa: CASSIFGGNTGELFF; CDR3nt: TGTGCCAGCAGCATTTTTGGAGGGAACACCGGGGAGCTGTTTTTT
j_gene: TRBJ2-2; v_gene: TRBV7-3; d_gene: -; abundance: -; CDR3aa: CASSFRGIGELFF; CDR3nt: TGTGCCAGCAGCTTCCGCGGGATCGGGGAGCTGTTTTTT
j_gene: TRBJ2-7; v_gene: TRBV7-9; d_gene: TRBD1; abundance: medium-sized; CDR3aa: CASSSLGTGAPSYEQYF; CDR3nt: TGTGCCAGCAGCTCCTTGGGGACAGGGGCCCCCTCCTACGAGCAGTACTTC
j_gene: TRBJ2-5; v_gene: TRBV6-9; d_gene: -; abundance: few; CDR3aa: CASSPADYQETQYF; CDR3nt: TGTGCCAGCAGCCCAGCGGACTACCAAGAGACCCAGTACTTC
j_gene: TRBJ1-5; v_gene: TRBV28; d_gene: -; abundance: -; CDR3aa: CASSLSRAQHF; CDR3nt: TGTGCCAGCAGTTTATCGCGGGCCCAGCATTTT
j_gene: TRBJ2-4; v_gene: TRBV5-1; d_gene: TRBD2; abundance: few; CDR3aa: CASSLEVGRDIQYF; CDR3nt: TGCGCCAGCAGCTTGGAGGTGGGGAGGGACATTCAGTACTTC
j_gene: TRBJ2-3; v_gene: TRBV5-1; d_gene: -; abundance: -; CDR3aa: CASSLASRVGTDTQYF; CDR3nt: TGCGCCAGCAGCTTGGCCAGCAGGGTGGGCACAGATACGCAGTATTTT
j_gene: TRBJ2-2; v_gene: TRBV19; d_gene: -; abundance: -; CDR3aa: CASSHTGELFF; CDR3nt: TGTGCCAGTAGTCACACCGGGGAGCTGTTTTTT
j_gene: TRBJ2-1; v_gene: TRBV20-1; d_gene: -; abundance: -; CDR3aa: CSARPLGGETLSYNEQFF; CDR3nt: TGCAGTGCTAGACCCCTCGGAGGAGAGACACTCAGCTACAATGAGCAGTTCTTC
j_gene: TRBJ1-5; v_gene: TRBV19; d_gene: TRBD1; abundance: few; CDR3aa: CASSPQGANQPQHF; CDR3nt: TGTGCCAGTAGTCCACAGGGGGCCAATCAGCCCCAGCATTTT
j_gene: TRBJ2-1; v_gene: TRBV15; d_gene: -; abundance: -; CDR3aa: CATSRRDFSYNEQFF; CDR3nt: TGTGCCACCAGCAGAAGGGACTTTTCCTACAATGAGCAGTTCTTC
j_gene: TRBJ2-7; v_gene: TRBV20-1; d_gene: -; abundance: medium-sized; CDR3aa: CSASAGGGGAYEQYF; CDR3nt: TGCAGTGCTAGTGCAGGCGGAGGGGGGGCCTACGAGCAGTACTTC
j_gene: TRBJ1-6; v_gene: TRBV27; d_gene: TRBD1; abundance: few; CDR3aa: CASSRGQGASNSPLHF; CDR3nt: TGTGCCAGCAGTCGGGGACAGGGGGCCTCTAATTCACCCCTCCACTTT
j_gene: TRBJ2-7; v_gene: TRBV5-1; d_gene: TRBD2; abundance: few; CDR3aa: CASSLEGGRASYEQYF; CDR3nt: TGCGCCAGCAGCTTGGAAGGCGGGAGGGCCTCCTACGAGCAGTACTTC
j_gene: TRBJ2-1; v_gene: TRBV6-5; d_gene: -; abundance: medium-sized; CDR3aa: CASSYSRVFIEQFF; CDR3nt: TGTGCCAGCAGTTACTCGAGGGTCTTTATTGAGCAGTTCTTC